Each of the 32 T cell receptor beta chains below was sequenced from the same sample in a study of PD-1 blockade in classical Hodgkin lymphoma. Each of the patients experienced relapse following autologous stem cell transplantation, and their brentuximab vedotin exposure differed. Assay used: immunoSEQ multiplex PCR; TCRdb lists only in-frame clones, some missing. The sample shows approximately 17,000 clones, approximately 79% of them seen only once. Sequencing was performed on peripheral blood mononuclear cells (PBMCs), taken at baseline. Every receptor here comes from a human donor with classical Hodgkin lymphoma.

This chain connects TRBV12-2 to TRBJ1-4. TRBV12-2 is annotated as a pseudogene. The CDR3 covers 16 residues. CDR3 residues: CASRLLRTVVNEKLFF. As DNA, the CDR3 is TGTGCAAGTCGCTTATTACGTACGGTTGTGAATGAAAAACTGTTTTTT.

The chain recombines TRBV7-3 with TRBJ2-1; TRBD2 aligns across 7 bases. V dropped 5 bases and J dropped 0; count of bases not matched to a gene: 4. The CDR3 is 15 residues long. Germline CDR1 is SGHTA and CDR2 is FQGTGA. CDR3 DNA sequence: TGTGCCAGCAGCCCTAGCGGTAGCTCCTACAATGAGCAGTTCTTC. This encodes CASSPSGSSYNEQFF.

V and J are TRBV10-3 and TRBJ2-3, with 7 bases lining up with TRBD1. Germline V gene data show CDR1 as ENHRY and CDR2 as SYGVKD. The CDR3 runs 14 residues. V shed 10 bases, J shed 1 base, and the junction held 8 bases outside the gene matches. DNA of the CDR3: TGTGCCACAAACCGGGACAGAGGCACAGATACGCAGTATTTT. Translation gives CATNRDRGTDTQYF.

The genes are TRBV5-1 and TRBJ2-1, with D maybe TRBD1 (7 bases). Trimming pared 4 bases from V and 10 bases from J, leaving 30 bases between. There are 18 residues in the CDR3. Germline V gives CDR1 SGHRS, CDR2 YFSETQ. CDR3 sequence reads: CASSDGWGGQDGVREQFF. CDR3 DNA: TGCGCCAGCAGCGATGGTTGGGGAGGACAGGACGGGGTTAGGGAGCAGTTCTTC.

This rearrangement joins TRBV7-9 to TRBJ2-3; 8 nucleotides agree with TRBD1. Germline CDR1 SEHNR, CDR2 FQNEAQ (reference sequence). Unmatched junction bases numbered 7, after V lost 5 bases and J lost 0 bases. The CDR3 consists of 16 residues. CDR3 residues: CASSPGQGRSTDTQYF. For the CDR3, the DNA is TGTGCCAGCAGCCCCGGACAGGGTCGCAGCACAGATACGCAGTATTTT. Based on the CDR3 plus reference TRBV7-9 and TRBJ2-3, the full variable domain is DTGVSQNPRHKITKRGQNVTFRCDPISEHNRLYWYRQTLGQGPEFLTYFQNEAQLEKSRLLSDRFSAERPKGSFSTLEIQRTEQGDSAMYLCASSPGQGRSTDTQYFGPGTRLTVL.

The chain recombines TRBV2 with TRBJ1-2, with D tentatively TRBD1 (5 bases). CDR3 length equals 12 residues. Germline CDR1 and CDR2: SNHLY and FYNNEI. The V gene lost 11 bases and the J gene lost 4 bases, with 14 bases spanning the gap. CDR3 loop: CAALIRGYGYTF. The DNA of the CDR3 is TGTGCCGCTCTTATAAGGGGCTATGGCTACACCTTC.

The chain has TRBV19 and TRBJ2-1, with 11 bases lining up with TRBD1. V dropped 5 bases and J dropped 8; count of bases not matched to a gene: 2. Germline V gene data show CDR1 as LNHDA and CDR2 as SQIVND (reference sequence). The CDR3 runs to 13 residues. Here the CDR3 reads CASSRDRGDEQFF. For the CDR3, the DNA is TGTGCCAGTAGTCGGGACAGGGGGGATGAGCAGTTCTTC.

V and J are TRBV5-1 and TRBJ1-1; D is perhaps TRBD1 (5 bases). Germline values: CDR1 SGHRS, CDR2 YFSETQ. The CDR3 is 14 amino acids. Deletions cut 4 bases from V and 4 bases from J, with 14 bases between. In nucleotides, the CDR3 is TGCGCCAGCAGCCCGTCAGGGATTCCCACTGAAGCTTTCTTT. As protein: CASSPSGIPTEAFF. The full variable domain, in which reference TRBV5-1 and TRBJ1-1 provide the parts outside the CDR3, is KAGVTQTPRYLIKTRGQQVTLSCSPISGHRSVSWYQQTPGQGLQFLFEYFSETQRNKGNFPGRFSGRQFSNSRSEMNVSTLELGDSALYLCASSPSGIPTEAFFGQGTRLTVV.

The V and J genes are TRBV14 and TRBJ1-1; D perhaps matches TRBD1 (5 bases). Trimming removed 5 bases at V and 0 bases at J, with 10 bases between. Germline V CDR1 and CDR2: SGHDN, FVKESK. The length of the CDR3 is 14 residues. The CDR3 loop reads CASSRQHLNTEAFF. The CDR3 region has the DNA TGTGCCAGCAGCAGACAGCATCTGAACACTGAAGCTTTCTTT.

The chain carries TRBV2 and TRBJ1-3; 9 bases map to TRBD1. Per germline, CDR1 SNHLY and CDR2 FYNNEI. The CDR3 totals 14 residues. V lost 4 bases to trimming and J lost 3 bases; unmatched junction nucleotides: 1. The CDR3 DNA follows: TGTGCCAGCAGTGGACAGGGGGTTGGAAACACCATATATTTT. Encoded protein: CASSGQGVGNTIYF.

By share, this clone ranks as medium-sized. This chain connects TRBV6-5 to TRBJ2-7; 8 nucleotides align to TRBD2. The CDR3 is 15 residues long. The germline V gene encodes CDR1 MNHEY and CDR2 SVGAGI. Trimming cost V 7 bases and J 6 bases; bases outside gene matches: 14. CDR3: CASTMRAGGVGEQYF. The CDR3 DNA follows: TGTGCCAGCACAATGAGGGCGGGAGGCGTGGGCGAGCAGTACTTC.

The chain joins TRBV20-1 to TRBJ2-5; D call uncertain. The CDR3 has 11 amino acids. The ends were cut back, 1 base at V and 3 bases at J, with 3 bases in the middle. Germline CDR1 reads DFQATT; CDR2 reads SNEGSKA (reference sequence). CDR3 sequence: CSARGEETQYF. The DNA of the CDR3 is TGCAGTGCTAGAGGCGAAGAGACCCAGTACTTC.

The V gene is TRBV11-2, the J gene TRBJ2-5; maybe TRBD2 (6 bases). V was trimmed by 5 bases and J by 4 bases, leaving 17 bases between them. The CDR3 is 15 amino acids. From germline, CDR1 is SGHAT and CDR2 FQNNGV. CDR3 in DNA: TGTGCCAGCAGCCCCGGACTGGAGGGGTCAGAGACCCAGTACTTC. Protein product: CASSPGLEGSETQYF. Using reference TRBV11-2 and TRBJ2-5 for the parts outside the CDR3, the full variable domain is EAGVAQSPRYKIIEKRQSVAFWCNPISGHATLYWYQQILGQGPKLLIQFQNNGVVDDSQLPKDRFSAERLKGVDSTLKIQPAKLEDSAVYLCASSPGLEGSETQYFGPGTRLLVL.

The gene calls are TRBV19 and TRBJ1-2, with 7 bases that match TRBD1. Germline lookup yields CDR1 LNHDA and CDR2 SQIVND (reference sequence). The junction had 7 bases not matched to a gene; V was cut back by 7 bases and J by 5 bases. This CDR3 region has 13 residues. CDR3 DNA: TGTGCCAGTACCTCGACAGGGCATTATGGCTACACCTTC. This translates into CASTSTGHYGYTF.

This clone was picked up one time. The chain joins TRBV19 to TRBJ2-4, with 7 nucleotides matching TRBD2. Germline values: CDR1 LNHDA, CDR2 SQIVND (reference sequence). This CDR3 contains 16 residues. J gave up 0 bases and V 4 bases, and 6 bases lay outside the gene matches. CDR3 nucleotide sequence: TGTGCCAGTAGTAATCCTAGCGGCCTAGCCAAAAACATTCAGTACTTC. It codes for CASSNPSGLAKNIQYF.

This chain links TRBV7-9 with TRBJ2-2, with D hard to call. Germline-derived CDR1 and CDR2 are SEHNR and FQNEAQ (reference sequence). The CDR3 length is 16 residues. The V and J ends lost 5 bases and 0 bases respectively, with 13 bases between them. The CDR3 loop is CASSARRTANTGELFF. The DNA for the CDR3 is TGTGCCAGCAGCGCGCGCCGGACCGCGAACACCGGGGAGCTGTTTTTT.

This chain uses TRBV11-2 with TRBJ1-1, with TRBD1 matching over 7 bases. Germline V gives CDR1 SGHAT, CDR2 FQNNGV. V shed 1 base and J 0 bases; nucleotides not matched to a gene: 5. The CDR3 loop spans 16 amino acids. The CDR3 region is CASSLVWGTVNTEAFF. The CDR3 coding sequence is TGTGCCAGCAGCTTAGTCTGGGGGACAGTGAACACTGAAGCTTTCTTT.

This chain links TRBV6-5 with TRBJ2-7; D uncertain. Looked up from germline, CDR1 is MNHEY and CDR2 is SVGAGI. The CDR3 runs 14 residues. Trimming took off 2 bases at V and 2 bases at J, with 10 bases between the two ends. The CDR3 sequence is CASSYQARTYEQYF. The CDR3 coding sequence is TGTGCCAGCAGTTACCAAGCGAGGACCTACGAGCAGTACTTC.

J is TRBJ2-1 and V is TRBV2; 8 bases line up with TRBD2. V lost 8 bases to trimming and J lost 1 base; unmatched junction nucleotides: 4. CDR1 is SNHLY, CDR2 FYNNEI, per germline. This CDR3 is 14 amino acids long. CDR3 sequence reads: CASRGGRSYNEQFF. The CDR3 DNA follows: TGTGCCAGCCGGGGCGGGAGGTCCTACAATGAGCAGTTCTTC.

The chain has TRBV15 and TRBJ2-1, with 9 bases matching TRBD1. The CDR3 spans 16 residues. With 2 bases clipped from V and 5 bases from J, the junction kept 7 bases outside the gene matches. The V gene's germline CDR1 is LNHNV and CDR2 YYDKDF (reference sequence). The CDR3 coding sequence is TGTGCCACCAGCAGATCCGGGACAGGGAGCCACAATGAGCAGTTCTTC. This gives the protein CATSRSGTGSHNEQFF.

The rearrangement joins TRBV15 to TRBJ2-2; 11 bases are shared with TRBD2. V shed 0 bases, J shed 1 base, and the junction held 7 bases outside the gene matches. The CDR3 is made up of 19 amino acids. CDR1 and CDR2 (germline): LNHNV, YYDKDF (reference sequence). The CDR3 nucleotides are TGTGCCACCAGCAGAGATGGGGGTACTAGCGGGAGGAACACCGGGGAGCTGTTTTTT. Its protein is CATSRDGGTSGRNTGELFF.

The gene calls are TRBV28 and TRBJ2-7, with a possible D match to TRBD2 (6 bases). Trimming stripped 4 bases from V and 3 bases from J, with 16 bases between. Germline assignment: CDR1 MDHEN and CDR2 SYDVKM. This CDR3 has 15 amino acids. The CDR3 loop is CASSSWGSGLYEQYF. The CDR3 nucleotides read TGTGCCAGCAGTTCCTGGGGTAGCGGTCTCTACGAGCAGTACTTC. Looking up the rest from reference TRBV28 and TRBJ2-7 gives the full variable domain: DVKVTQSSRYLVKRTGEKVFLECVQDMDHENMFWYRQDPGLGLRLIYFSYDVKMKEKGDIPEGYSVSREKKERFSLILESASTNQTSMYLCASSSWGSGLYEQYFGPGTRLTVT.

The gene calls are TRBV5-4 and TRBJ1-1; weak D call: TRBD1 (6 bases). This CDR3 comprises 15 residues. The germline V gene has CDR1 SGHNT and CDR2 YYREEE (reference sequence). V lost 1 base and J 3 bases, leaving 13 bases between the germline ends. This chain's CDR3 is CASSLPDRLDTEAFF. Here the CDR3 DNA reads TGTGCCAGCAGCTTGCCGGACAGACTTGACACTGAAGCTTTCTTT.

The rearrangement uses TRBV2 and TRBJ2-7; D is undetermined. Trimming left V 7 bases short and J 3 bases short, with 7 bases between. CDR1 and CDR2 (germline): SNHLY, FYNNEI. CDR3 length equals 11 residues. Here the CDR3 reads CASILSYEQYF. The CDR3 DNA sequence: TGTGCCAGCATTCTAAGCTACGAGCAGTACTTC.

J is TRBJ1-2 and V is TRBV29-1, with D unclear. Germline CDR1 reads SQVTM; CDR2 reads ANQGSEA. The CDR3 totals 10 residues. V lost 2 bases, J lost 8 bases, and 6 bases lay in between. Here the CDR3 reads CSVELVGYTF. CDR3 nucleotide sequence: TGCAGCGTTGAACTTGTCGGCTACACCTTC.

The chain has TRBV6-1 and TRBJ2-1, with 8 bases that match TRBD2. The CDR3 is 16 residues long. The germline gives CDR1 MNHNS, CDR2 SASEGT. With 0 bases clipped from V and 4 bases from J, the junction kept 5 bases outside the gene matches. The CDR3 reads CASSEAPGGGYNEQFF. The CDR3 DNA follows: TGTGCCAGCAGTGAAGCGCCGGGAGGGGGTTACAATGAGCAGTTCTTC.

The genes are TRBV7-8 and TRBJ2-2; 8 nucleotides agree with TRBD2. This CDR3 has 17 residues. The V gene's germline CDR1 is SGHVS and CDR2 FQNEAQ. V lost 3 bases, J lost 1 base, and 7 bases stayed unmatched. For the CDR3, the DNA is TGTGCCAGCAGCTTGGCAAGCGGGGGCCGGAACACCGGGGAGCTGTTTTTT. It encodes CASSLASGGRNTGELFF.

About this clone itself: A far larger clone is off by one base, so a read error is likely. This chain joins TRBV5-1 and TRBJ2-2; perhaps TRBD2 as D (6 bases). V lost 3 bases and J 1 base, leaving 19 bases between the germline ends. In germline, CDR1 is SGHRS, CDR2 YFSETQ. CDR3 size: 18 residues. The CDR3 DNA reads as TGCGCCAGCAGCTCCCATATATGGGGGGAGAAGAACACCGGGGAGCTGTTTTTT. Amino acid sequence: CASSSHIWGEKNTGELFF. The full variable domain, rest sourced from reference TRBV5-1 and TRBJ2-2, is KAGVTQTPRYLIKTRGQQVTLSCSPISGHRSVSWYQQTPGQGLQFLFEYFSETQRNKGNFPGRFSGRQFSNSRSEMNVSTLELGDSALYLCASSSHIWGEKNTGELFFGEGSRLTVL.

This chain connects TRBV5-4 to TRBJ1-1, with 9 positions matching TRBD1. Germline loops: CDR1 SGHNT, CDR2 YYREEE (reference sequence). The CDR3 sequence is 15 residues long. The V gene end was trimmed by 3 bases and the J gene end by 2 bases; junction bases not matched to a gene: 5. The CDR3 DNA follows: TGTGCCAGCAGCTCGAGGGGACAGGGAAACACTGAAGCTTTCTTT. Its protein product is CASSSRGQGNTEAFF.

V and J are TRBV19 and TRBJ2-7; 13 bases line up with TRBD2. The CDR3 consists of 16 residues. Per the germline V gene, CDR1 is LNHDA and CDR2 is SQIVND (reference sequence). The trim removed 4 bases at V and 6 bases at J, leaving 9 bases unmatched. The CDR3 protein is CASSTRLAGGIGEQYF. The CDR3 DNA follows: TGTGCCAGTAGTACCCGACTAGCGGGAGGAATCGGCGAGCAGTACTTC.

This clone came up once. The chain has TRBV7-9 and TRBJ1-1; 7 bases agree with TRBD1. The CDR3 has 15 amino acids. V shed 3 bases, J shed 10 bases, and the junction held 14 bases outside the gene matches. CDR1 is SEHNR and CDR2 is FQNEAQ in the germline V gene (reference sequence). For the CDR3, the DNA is TGTGCCAGCAGCTTTACTGATATCCCAGGGGGAAGAGCTTTCTTT. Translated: CASSFTDIPGGRAFF.

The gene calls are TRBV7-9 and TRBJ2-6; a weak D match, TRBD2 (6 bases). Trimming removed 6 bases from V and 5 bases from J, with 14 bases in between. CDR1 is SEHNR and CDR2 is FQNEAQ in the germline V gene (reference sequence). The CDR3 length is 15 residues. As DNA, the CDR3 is TGTGCCAGCAGTCTCTCGGGAGTGAGGGCCAACGTCCTGACTTTC. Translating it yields CASSLSGVRANVLTF.